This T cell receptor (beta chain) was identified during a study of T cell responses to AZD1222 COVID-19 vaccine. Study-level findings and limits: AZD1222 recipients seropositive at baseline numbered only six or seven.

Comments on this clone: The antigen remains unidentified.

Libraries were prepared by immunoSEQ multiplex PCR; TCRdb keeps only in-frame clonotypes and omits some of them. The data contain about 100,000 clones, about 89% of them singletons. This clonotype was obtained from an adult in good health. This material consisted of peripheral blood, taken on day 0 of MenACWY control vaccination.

CDR3 nucleotides: TGCGCCAGCCGCTTTATGGATAATAATTCACCCCTCCACTTT. It is translated as CASRFMDNNSPLHF. This chain joins TRBV4-3 and TRBJ1-6; D is uncertain. Germline CDR1 and CDR2: LGHNA and YSLEER. The CDR3 has 14 residues. V gave up 8 bases and J gave up 5 bases, with 13 bases separating them.